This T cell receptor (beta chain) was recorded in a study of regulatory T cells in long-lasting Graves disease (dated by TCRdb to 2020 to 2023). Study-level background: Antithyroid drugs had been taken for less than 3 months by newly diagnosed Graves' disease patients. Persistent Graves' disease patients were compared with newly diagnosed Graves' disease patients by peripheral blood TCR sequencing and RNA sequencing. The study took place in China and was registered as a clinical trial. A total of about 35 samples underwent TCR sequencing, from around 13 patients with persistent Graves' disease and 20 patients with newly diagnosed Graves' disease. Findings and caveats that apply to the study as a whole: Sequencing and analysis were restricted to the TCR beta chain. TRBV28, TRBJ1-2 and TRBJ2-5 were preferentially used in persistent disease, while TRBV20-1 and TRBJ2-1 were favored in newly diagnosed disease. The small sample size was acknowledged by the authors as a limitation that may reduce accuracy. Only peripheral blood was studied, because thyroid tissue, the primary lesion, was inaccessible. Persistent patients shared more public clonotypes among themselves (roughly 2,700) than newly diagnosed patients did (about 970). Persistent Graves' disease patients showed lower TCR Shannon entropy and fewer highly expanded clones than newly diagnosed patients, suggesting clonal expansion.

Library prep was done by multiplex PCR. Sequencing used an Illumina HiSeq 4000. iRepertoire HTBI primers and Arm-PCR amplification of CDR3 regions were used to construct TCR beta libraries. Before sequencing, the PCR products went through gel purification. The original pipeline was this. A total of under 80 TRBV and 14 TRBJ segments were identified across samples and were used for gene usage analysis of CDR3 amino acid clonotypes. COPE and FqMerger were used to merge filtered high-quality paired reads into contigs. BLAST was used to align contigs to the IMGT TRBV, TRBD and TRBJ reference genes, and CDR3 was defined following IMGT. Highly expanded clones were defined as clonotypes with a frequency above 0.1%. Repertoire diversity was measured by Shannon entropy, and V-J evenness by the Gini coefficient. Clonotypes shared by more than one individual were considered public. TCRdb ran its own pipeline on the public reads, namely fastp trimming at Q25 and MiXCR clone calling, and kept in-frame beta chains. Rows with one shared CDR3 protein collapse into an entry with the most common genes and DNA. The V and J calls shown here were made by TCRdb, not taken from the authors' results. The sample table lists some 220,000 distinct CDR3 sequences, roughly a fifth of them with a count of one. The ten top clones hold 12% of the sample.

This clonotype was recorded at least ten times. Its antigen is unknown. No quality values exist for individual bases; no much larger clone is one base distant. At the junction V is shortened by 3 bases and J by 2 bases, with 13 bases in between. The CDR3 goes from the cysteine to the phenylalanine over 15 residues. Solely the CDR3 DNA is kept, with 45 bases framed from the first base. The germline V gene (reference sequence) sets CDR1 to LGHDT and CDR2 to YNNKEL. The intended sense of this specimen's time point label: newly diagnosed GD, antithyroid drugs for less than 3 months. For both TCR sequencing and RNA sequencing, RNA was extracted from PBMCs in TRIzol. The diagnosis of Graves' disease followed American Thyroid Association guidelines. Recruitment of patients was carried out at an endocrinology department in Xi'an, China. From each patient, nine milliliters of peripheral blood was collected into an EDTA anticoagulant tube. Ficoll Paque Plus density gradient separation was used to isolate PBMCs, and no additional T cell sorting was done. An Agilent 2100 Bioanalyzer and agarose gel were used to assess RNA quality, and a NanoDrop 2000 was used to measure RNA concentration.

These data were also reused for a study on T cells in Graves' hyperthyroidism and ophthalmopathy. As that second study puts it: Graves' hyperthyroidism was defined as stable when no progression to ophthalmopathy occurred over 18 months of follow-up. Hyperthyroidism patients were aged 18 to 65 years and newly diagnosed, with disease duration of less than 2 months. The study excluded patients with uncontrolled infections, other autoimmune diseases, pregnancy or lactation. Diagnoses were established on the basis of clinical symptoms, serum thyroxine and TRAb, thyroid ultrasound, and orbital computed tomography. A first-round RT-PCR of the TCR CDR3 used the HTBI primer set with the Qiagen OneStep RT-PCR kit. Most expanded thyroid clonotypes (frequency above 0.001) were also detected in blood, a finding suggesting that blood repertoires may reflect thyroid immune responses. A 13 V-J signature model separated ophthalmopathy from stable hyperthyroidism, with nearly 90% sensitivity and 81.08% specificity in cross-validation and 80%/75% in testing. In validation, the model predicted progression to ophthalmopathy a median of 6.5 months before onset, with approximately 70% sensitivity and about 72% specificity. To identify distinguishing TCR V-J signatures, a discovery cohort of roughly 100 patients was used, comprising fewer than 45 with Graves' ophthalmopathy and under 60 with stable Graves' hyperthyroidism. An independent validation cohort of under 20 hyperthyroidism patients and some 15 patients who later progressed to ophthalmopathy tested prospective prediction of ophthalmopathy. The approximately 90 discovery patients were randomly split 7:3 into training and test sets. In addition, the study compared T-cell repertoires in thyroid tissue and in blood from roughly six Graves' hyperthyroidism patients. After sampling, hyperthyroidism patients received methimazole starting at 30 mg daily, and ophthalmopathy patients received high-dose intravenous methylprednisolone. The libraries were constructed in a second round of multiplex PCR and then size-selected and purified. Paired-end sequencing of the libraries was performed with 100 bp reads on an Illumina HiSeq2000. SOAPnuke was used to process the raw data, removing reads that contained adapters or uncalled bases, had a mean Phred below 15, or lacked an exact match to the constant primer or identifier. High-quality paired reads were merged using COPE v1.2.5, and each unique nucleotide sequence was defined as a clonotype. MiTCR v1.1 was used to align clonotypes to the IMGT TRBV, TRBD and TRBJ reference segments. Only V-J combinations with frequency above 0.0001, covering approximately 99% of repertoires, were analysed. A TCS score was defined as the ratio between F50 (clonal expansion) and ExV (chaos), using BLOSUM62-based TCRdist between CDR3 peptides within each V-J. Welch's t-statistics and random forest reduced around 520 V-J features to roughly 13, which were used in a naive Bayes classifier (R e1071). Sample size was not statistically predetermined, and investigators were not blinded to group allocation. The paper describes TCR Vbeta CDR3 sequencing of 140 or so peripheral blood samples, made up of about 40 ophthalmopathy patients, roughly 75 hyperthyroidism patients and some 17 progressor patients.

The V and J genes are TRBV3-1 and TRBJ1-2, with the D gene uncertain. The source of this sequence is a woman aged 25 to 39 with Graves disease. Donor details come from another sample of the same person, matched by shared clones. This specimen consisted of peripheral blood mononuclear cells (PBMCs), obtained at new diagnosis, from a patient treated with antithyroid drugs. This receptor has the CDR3 CASSHDISRNYGYTF. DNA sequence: TGTGCCAGCAGCCATGACATTTCGCGAAACTATGGCTACACCTTC.